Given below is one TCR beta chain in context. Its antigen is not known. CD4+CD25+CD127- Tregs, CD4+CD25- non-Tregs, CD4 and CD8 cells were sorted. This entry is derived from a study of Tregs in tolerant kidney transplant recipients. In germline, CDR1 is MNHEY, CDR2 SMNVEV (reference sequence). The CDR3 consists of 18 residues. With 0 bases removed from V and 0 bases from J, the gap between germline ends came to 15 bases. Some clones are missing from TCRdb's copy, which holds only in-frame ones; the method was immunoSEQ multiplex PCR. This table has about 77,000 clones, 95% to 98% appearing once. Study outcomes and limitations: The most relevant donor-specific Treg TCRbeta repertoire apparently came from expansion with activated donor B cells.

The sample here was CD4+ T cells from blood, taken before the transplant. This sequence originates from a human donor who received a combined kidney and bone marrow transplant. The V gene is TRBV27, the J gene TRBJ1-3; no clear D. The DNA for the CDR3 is TGTGCCAGCAGTTTATCTCGGGCGCCGGGGAACTCTGGAAACACCATATATTTT. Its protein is CASSLSRAPGNSGNTIYF.